Below, 21 T cell receptor beta chains from the same sample are listed, as sequenced in a study of T cell repertoires in cytomegalovirus infection. These receptors' targets are unknown. TCRdb re-called the reads with MiXCR, one entry per CDR3 protein. This sample has some 800,000 distinct CDR3 sequences, with about 27% found just once. The sample in question was cultured CD8+ T cells from PBMCs, obtained from culture after CMV antigen stimulation. Receptors were obtained from a human donor in good health (CMV status not recorded). Some clones in this sample may be carry-over from other donors' samples.

The chain couples TRBV6-2 or TRBV6-3 to TRBJ2-7; D is ambiguous. From germline, CDR1 is MNHEY and CDR2 SVGEGT. CDR3 length equals 14 residues. CDR3 sequence: CTSSYNKFSYEQYV. The CDR3, as DNA: TGTACCAGCAGTTACAACAAATTTTCCTACGAGCAGTACGTC.

This clonotype has a handful of counts. One end of the junction does not line up with germline, which may come from a read error. The chain recombines TRBV7-9 with TRBJ1-4; 7 positions agree with TRBD1. The CDR3 is 18 residues long. Germline loops: CDR1 SEHNR, CDR2 FQNEAQ (reference sequence). CDR3 sequence reads: CACSGKGGQPGVGGKLFF. The CDR3 nucleotides are TGTGCCTGCAGCGGCAAGGGGGGACAGCCAGGGGTAGGAGGAAAACTGTTTTTT.

This clonotype was detected a few times. The chain carries TRBV7-9 and TRBJ2-2; TRBD2 matches at 9 bases. The CDR3 runs to 15 residues. The germline CDR1 and CDR2 sequences are SEHNR and FQNEAQ (reference sequence). V was pared by 2 bases and J by 5 bases, with 3 bases of the junction left unmatched. As DNA, the CDR3 is TGTGCCAGCAGCTTACCTAGCGGGGAGACCGGGGAGCTGTTTTTT. Protein: CASSLPSGETGELFF.

The V and J genes are TRBV6-2 or TRBV6-3 and TRBJ2-3, with D tentatively TRBD1 (6 bases). Germline CDR1 reads MNHEY; CDR2 reads SVGEGT. Trimming removed 5 bases from V and 5 bases from J, with 17 bases in between. The CDR3 consists of 15 residues. For the CDR3, the DNA is TGTGCCAGCAGTCCCGGGACACGTCAACAAGATACGCAGTATTTT. Translation gives CASSPGTRQQDTQYF.

This clonotype was counted many times. CDR3 in amino acids: CASSYSGGYNTDTQYF. As DNA, the CDR3 is TGTGCCAGCAGTTACTCGGGGGGGTATAACACAGATACGCAGTATTTT. The chain joins TRBV6-5 to TRBJ2-3; 7 bases map to TRBD2. The length of the CDR3 is 16 residues. Trimming removed 0 bases from V and 2 bases from J; junction bases left unmatched: 5. Germline V gene sequence: CDR1 MNHEY, CDR2 SVGAGI.

This clonotype was observed a handful of times. The CDR3, as DNA: TGTGCCAGCAGCACTACCGGTCGGGACAGAGAACCTAAGGTGCGGGACAATGAGCAGTTCTTC. Its translation is CASSTTGRDREPKVRDNEQFF. The chain employs TRBV28 and TRBJ2-1, with 7 nucleotides matching TRBD1. From germline, CDR1 is MDHEN and CDR2 SYDVKM. After removal of 6 bases from V and 5 bases from J, the junction contained 28 bases not matched to a gene. The CDR3 has 21 residues.

The chain has TRBV6-6 and TRBJ1-5, with 8 nucleotides matching TRBD1. The CDR3 totals 15 residues. Looked up from germline, CDR1 is MNHNY and CDR2 is SVGAGI (reference sequence). The trim removed 6 bases at V and 2 bases at J, leaving 6 bases unmatched. The CDR3: CASSWTGKGNQPQHF. The DNA for the CDR3 is TGTGCCAGCAGCTGGACAGGGAAGGGCAATCAGCCCCAGCATTTT.

The chain couples TRBV20-1 to TRBJ2-7, with 9 bases that match TRBD1. CDR3 length: 14 residues. J gave up 3 bases and V 0 bases, and 3 bases lay outside the gene matches. Germline assignment: CDR1 DFQATT and CDR2 SNEGSKA (reference sequence). The CDR3 loop reads CSAREGQGFYEQYV. The CDR3 nucleotides read TGCAGTGCTAGAGAGGGACAGGGTTTCTACGAGCAGTACGTC.

CDR3 in DNA: TGTGCCAGCAGTGACAGCTTTAGCTCCTACGAGCAGTACTTC. As protein: CASSDSFSSYEQYF. The chain is built from TRBV12-3 or TRBV12-4 and TRBJ2-7, with a tentative D call TRBD1 (5 bases). V shed 5 bases and J shed 0 bases, with 11 bases lying between them. This CDR3 comprises 14 residues.

This rearrangement joins TRBV2 to TRBJ2-1; 8 nucleotides agree with TRBD2. With V trimmed by 0 bases and J by 8 bases, 9 bases remained unmatched. Germline lookup yields CDR1 SNHLY and CDR2 FYNNEI. The length of the CDR3 is 16 residues. CDR3 sequence (DNA): TGTGCCAGCAGTGAAGCCGGGGGGGGGCAGTATTATGAGCAGTTCTTC. The encoded protein is CASSEAGGGQYYEQFF.

This clonotype was found many times. The V and J genes are TRBV7-8 and TRBJ2-2; tentatively, D is TRBD2 (5 bases). The CDR3 sequence is 16 residues long. V lost 0 bases and J 6 bases, leaving 14 bases between the germline ends. Germline V gene sequence: CDR1 SGHVS, CDR2 FQNEAQ. The CDR3 loop is CASSLAFLLDSGELFF. The CDR3 DNA sequence: TGTGCCAGCAGCTTAGCCTTCCTTCTGGACTCCGGGGAGCTGTTTTTT.

The chain employs TRBV7-9 and TRBJ1-2; D uncertain. Germline V gives CDR1 SEHNR, CDR2 FQNEAQ (reference sequence). The CDR3 is 12 residues long. The V gene lost 7 bases and the J gene lost 4 bases, with 10 bases spanning the gap. The CDR3 coding sequence is TGTGCCAGCAACCCGGGCTCCTATGGCTACACCTTC. It yields the protein CASNPGSYGYTF.

This clonotype was recorded a few times. V is TRBV7-2 and J is TRBJ2-7; TRBD1 matches 7 bases. Germline assignment: CDR1 SGHTA and CDR2 FQGNSA. The CDR3 totals 15 residues. V lost 5 bases to trimming and J lost 0 bases; unmatched junction nucleotides: 7. The CDR3 region is CASSRAQGSSYEQYF. The CDR3 region has the DNA TGTGCCAGCAGCCGAGCACAGGGGAGCTCCTACGAGCAGTACTTC.

V is TRBV5-1 and J is TRBJ2-4; D may correspond to TRBD1 or TRBD2 (6 bases each). The germline V gene encodes CDR1 SGHRS and CDR2 YFSETQ. The CDR3 loop spans 20 amino acids. Trimming shortened V by 3 bases and J by 4 bases, and 29 bases separated the two germline ends. The CDR3 DNA follows: TGCGCCAGCAGCTCACAAGGGGGGACTGGAGGCCGGCAGTGGAAAAACATTCAGTACTTC. This encodes CASSSQGGTGGRQWKNIQYF. Looking up the rest from reference TRBV5-1 and TRBJ2-4 gives the full variable domain: KAGVTQTPRYLIKTRGQQVTLSCSPISGHRSVSWYQQTPGQGLQFLFEYFSETQRNKGNFPGRFSGRQFSNSRSEMNVSTLELGDSALYLCASSSQGGTGGRQWKNIQYFGAGTRLSVL.

The chain couples TRBV12-3 or TRBV12-4 to TRBJ1-3; perhaps TRBD1 as D (6 bases). The CDR3 totals 13 residues. The ends were cut back, 7 bases at V and 1 base at J, with 8 bases in the middle. This CDR3 reads CASIGQSGNTIYF. In DNA form, the CDR3 reads TGTGCCAGCATCGGACAGTCTGGAAACACCATATATTTT.

This clonotype was seen repeatedly, ten times or more. The CDR3 spells CASSLGDTRSYEQYF. For the CDR3, the DNA is TGTGCCAGCAGCTTGGGGGACACCCGCTCCTACGAGCAGTACTTC. This chain connects TRBV5-6 to TRBJ2-7; perhaps TRBD1 as D (6 bases). The CDR3 contains 15 residues. CDR1 is SGHDT, CDR2 YYEEEE, per germline. Trimming shortened V by 0 bases and J by 0 bases, and 10 bases separated the two germline ends.

This chain connects TRBV7-2 to TRBJ2-5; 7 bases agree with TRBD2. V was pared by 5 bases and J by 3 bases, with 9 bases of the junction left unmatched. Germline V gives CDR1 SGHTA, CDR2 FQGNSA. The CDR3 loop spans 15 amino acids. CDR3 amino acids: CASSAAWAGEETQYF. Written as DNA, the CDR3 is TGTGCCAGCAGCGCTGCGTGGGCGGGGGAAGAGACCCAGTACTTC.

The J gene is TRBJ1-5, the V gene TRBV5-6; D is unclear. Between the trimmed V and J ends, which lost 0 bases and 11 bases, there was a span of 9 bases. CDR1 is SGHDT and CDR2 is YYEEEE in the germline V gene. The CDR3 has 12 residues. This chain's CDR3 is CASSLAGRTQHF. CDR3 nucleotide sequence: TGTGCCAGCAGCTTGGCCGGTAGAACCCAGCATTTT. Together with reference TRBV5-6 and TRBJ1-5, the CDR3 gives the full variable domain: DAGVTQSPTHLIKTRGQQVTLRCSPKSGHDTVSWYQQALGQGPQFIFQYYEEEERQRGNFPDRFSGHQFPNYSSELNVNALLLGDSALYLCASSLAGRTQHFGDGTRLSIL.

This clonotype came up a few times. The gene calls are TRBV19 and TRBJ2-2; either TRBD1 or TRBD2 may supply D (6 bases each). The germline gives CDR1 LNHDA, CDR2 SQIVND (reference sequence). V dropped 6 bases and J dropped 4 bases, with 18 bases sitting between them. The CDR3 has 16 residues. This CDR3 is CASSQLPGATTGELFF. DNA of the CDR3: TGTGCCAGTAGCCAACTCCCGGGGGCTACCACCGGGGAGCTGTTTTTT. The full variable domain, completed using reference TRBV19 and TRBJ2-2, is DGGITQSPKYLFRKEGQNVTLSCEQNLNHDAMYWYRQDPGQGLRLIYYSQIVNDFQKGDIAEGYSVSREKKESFPLTVTSAQKNPTAFYLCASSQLPGATTGELFFGEGSRLTVL.

The chain carries TRBV4-3 and TRBJ1-6; D call uncertain. The CDR3 covers 14 residues. Per germline, CDR1 LGHNA and CDR2 YSLEER. V was shortened by 1 base and J by 8 bases, with 9 bases between the two germline ends. In DNA, the CDR3 is TGCGCCAGCAGCCAAGCCCGGGAATATTCACCCCTCCACTTT. Protein sequence: CASSQAREYSPLHF.

This clonotype was counted a few times. The chain has TRBV7-6 and TRBJ2-7; D ambiguous. V shed 5 bases and J shed 2 bases, with 19 bases lying between them. Germline loops: CDR1 SGHVS, CDR2 FNYEAQ. The CDR3 length is 16 residues. The CDR3 DNA is TGTGCCAGCAGCCTCCCCATCACAGCGTTTACCTACGAGCAGTACTTC. It is translated as CASSLPITAFTYEQYF.